The clone carrying this TCR beta chain was detected a few times. Authors' data handling: Reference gene primers were amplified, and this amplification served to estimate nucleated cell counts. The data were produced by immunoSEQ multiplex PCR, yet TCRdb's version contains in-frame clones alone and is incomplete. V and J calls and clone size are those listed in that table; D and trimming were worked out from the DNA. The data hold hundreds of thousands of clones, with approximately 89% observed a single time. These data originate in a study of blood T cell repertoires in COVID-19. Study-level background: The study drew acute and convalescent COVID-19 samples from the United States, Italy and Spain. PBMCs, B-cell-depleted T cells, or T cells provided the cDNA or gDNA that made up the material.

Participants spanned ages about 18 to 90 years and resided in over 20 US areas. The specimen sequenced was PBMCs or T cells enriched from blood (not recorded which). The sequence came from a woman between 25 and 40 years old with acute COVID-19.

The CDR3 DNA reads as TGTGCCAGCAGCTTTGGCCGGAGCACTGAAGCTTTCTTT. Amino acid sequence: CASSFGRSTEAFF. The chain uses TRBV5-4 and TRBJ1-1; D remains unclear. The germline V and J ends were trimmed by 2 bases and 4 bases, with 9 bases remaining between them. The CDR3 has 13 residues. The germline V gene has CDR1 SGHNT and CDR2 YYREEE (reference sequence).